This T cell receptor (beta chain) was retrieved from a study of regulatory T cells in long-lasting Graves disease. Whole-study results and caveats: Persistent disease was characterized by preferential usage of TRBV28, TRBJ1-2 and TRBJ2-5. Sample size was small, which may have lowered accuracy.

The germline CDR1 and CDR2 sequences are MDHEN and SYDVKM. Germline trimming cut 5 bases from V and 5 bases from J; bases unmatched to any gene: 28. The CDR3 consists of 22 residues. This clonotype was detected a few times. Its antigen is not known. Time point described: newly diagnosed GD, antithyroid drugs for less than 3 months. PBMCs provided the RNA from which the TCR library was made. Doctors identified Graves' disease using the American Thyroid Association guidelines. Libraries of TCR beta came from iRepertoire HTBI primers plus Arm-PCR of CDR3 regions. In TCRdb, the multiplex PCR reads were re-called with MiXCR into one record per CDR3 protein. In the table there are around 420,000 distinct CDR3 sequences, roughly 15% of which are singletons.

Sequenced material: peripheral blood mononuclear cells (PBMCs), taken at new diagnosis, from a patient treated with antithyroid drugs. This chain joins TRBV28 and TRBJ2-5; 11 bases align to TRBD2. This sequence originates from a female donor with Graves disease. The CDR3 sequence is CASSPHQLLAGDAIVGWETQYF. Here the CDR3 DNA reads TGTGCCAGCAGTCCGCACCAACTACTAGCGGGAGACGCTATAGTGGGTTGGGAGACCCAGTACTTC.